One sample yielded the 13 T cell receptor beta chains listed below, sequenced in a study of control samples from healthy donors and cancer patients. Libraries were prepared by immunoSEQ multiplex PCR; TCRdb keeps only in-frame clonotypes and omits some of them. The data contain 90,000 to 150,000 clones, approximately 90% of them seen just once; the ten biggest clones take up roughly 3.2%. Sequenced sample: blood. The receptors shown here come from a man aged 35 to 55 in good health.

This chain links TRBV24-1 with TRBJ2-1; 9 bases align to TRBD2. The V and J ends lost 4 bases and 1 base, in that order; junction bases with no gene match: 4. The CDR3 is 16 amino acids. CDR1 is KGHDR, CDR2 SFDVKD, per germline. CDR3 DNA sequence: TGTGCCACCAGTGACAATAGCGGGGGATCCTACAATGAGCAGTTCTTC. It specifies CATSDNSGGSYNEQFF.

This chain joins TRBV19 and TRBJ2-7; 9 positions agree with TRBD1. Germline V gene lookup returns CDR1 LNHDA and CDR2 SQIVND (reference sequence). With V trimmed by 7 bases and J by 5 bases, 12 bases remained unmatched. This CDR3 comprises 15 residues. The chain's CDR3 is CASTLAGQGFHEQYF. DNA for the CDR3: TGTGCCAGTACTCTGGCGGGACAGGGATTCCACGAGCAGTACTTC.

The rearrangement joins TRBV5-4 to TRBJ1-2; a weak D match, TRBD1 (5 bases). Germline V gene sequence: CDR1 SGHNT, CDR2 YYREEE (reference sequence). Trimming shortened V by 9 bases and J by 1 base, and 19 bases separated the two germline ends. This CDR3 has 15 amino acids. CDR3 in DNA: TGTGCCACAACCACCCGGGGGGACCTTAACTATGGCTACACCTTC. It codes for CATTTRGDLNYGYTF.

The rearrangement links TRBV4-1 to TRBJ1-2; tentative D call: TRBD1 (6 bases). Germline V CDR1 and CDR2: MGHRA, YSYEKL. The CDR3 covers 17 residues. Between the trimmed V and J ends, which lost 5 bases and 2 bases, there was a span of 21 bases. CDR3 in DNA: TGCGCCAGCAGCAGAGGGGGGCAGGGAAAGTTGAACTATGGCTACACCTTC. This sequence encodes CASSRGGQGKLNYGYTF.

The chain employs TRBV9 and TRBJ1-5, with TRBD1 matching over 10 bases. The CDR3 totals 17 residues. CDR1 and CDR2 (germline): SGDLS, YYNGEE. V lost 3 bases, J lost 0 bases, and 6 bases stayed unmatched. As DNA, the CDR3 is TGTGCCAGCAGCGCCGGGACAGGGGCGTATAGCAATCAGCCCCAGCATTTT. Translated, it gives CASSAGTGAYSNQPQHF. The whole variable domain, remainder taken from reference TRBV9 and TRBJ1-5, is DSGVTQTPKHLITATGQRVTLRCSPRSGDLSVYWYQQSLDQGLQFLIQYYNGEERAKGNILERFSAQQFPDLHSELNLSSLELGDSALYFCASSAGTGAYSNQPQHFGDGTRLSIL.

For the CDR3, the DNA is TGCGCCAGTCCAACTGAGAAAAAAGGTTACAGGGATGAGCAGTTCTTC. It codes for CASPTEKKGYRDEQFF. This chain joins TRBV10-1 and TRBJ2-1; D possibly corresponds to TRBD1 (6 bases). The V gene lost 9 bases and the J gene lost 8 bases, with 26 bases spanning the gap. The length of the CDR3 is 16 residues. CDR1 is WNHNN and CDR2 is SYGVQD in the germline V gene (reference sequence).

The chain combines TRBV19 with TRBJ1-2; unclear D gene. The CDR3 is 12 residues long. Germline assignment: CDR1 LNHDA and CDR2 SQIVND (reference sequence). The V end lost 6 bases, the J end lost 3 bases, and 8 bases lay between the germline ends. For the CDR3, the DNA is TGTGCCAGTAGACCCGGGGACTATGGCTACACCTTC. This gives the protein CASRPGDYGYTF.

The chain employs TRBV29-1 and TRBJ1-2; 9 nucleotides align to TRBD1. Trimming took 7 bases from V and 10 from J; bases not matched to a gene: 4. The CDR3 spans 10 residues. Germline assignment: CDR1 SQVTM and CDR2 ANQGSEA. This CDR3 is CSARQGDYTF. Written as DNA, the CDR3 is TGCAGCGCCCGACAGGGGGACTACACCTTC.

This clone was detected only once. The same CDR3 arises from other DNA sequences in this sample as well. This chain joins TRBV25-1 and TRBJ1-1; maybe TRBD1 (6 bases). The CDR3 spans 14 residues. The V and J ends lost 3 bases and 1 base respectively, with 9 bases between them. CDR1 and CDR2 (germline): MGHDK, SYGVNS. CDR3 region: CASSDSRGNTEAFF. The DNA of the CDR3 is TGTGCCAGCAGTGACAGCAGGGGGAACACTGAAGCTTTCTTT.

Written as DNA, the CDR3 is TGTGCCAGCAGCTCAGGATTTCTGGTTGAGACCAATGAGCAGTTCTTC. This sequence encodes CASSSGFLVETNEQFF. The J gene is TRBJ2-1, the V gene TRBV11-3; D gene ambiguous. This CDR3 is 16 amino acids long. In germline, CDR1 is SGHNT, CDR2 YENEEA. V dropped 4 bases and J dropped 6 bases, with 19 bases sitting between them.

The chain couples TRBV6-5 to TRBJ1-4, with D maybe TRBD1 (6 bases). The V gene's germline CDR1 is MNHEY and CDR2 SVGAGI. The CDR3 consists of 14 residues. Trimming cost V 0 bases and J 8 bases, with 10 bases left between them. CDR3 sequence reads: CASSYSNREEKLFF. Here the CDR3 DNA reads TGTGCCAGCAGTTACTCTAACAGGGAAGAAAAACTGTTTTTT.

As DNA, the CDR3 is TGTGCCAGCTCGGGACAGACTAGCACAGATACGCAGTATTTT. Translating it yields CASSGQTSTDTQYF. V gene TRBV18 combines with J gene TRBJ2-3, with 7 positions matching TRBD1. After removal of 6 bases from V and 0 bases from J, the junction contained 3 bases not matched to a gene. The CDR3 is made up of 14 amino acids. CDR1 is KGHSH and CDR2 is LQKENI in the germline V gene.

The chain joins TRBV11-2 to TRBJ1-2, with D possibly TRBD1 on 5 matching bases. V lost 5 bases to trimming and J lost 2 bases, with 12 bases between them. From germline, CDR1 is SGHAT and CDR2 FQNNGV. The CDR3 sequence is 14 residues long. The CDR3 protein is CASSLTQGNYGYTF. DNA for the CDR3: TGTGCCAGCAGCCTTACCCAGGGAAACTATGGCTACACCTTC. The variable domain in full, completed from reference TRBV11-2 and TRBJ1-2, reads EAGVAQSPRYKIIEKRQSVAFWCNPISGHATLYWYQQILGQGPKLLIQFQNNGVVDDSQLPKDRFSAERLKGVDSTLKIQPAKLEDSAVYLCASSLTQGNYGYTFGSGTRLTVV.